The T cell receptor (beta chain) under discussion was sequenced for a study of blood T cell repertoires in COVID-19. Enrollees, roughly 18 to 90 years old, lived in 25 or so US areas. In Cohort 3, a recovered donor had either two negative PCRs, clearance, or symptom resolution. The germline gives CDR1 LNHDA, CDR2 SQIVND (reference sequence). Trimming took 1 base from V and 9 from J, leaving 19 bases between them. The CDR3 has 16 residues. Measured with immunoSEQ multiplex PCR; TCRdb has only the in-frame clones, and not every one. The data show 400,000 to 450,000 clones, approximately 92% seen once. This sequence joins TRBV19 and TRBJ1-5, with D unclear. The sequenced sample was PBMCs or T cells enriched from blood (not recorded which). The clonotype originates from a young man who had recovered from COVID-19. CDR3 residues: CASSIGAGDRKPPQHF. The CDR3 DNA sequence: TGTGCCAGTAGTATAGGGGCCGGGGATCGGAAGCCGCCCCAGCATTTT.